This T cell receptor beta chain is from a study of blood T cell repertoires in COVID-19. Across the whole study: The United States, Italy and Spain provided the acute and convalescent COVID-19 samples.

TCRdb keeps only in-frame clones here, not all; method: immunoSEQ multiplex PCR. The table lists about 150,000 clones, around 86% of them singletons. V lost 2 bases to trimming and J lost 8 bases, with 16 bases between them. Germline CDR1 is SGHNT and CDR2 is YENEEA. The CDR3 length is 15 residues. The sequence came from a man between 50 and 59 years old with active COVID-19. Specimen: peripheral blood. The chain carries TRBV11-3 and TRBJ2-4, with unresolved D. The chain's CDR3 is CASSLRHDPSDIQYF. CDR3 DNA: TGTGCCAGCAGCTTACGGCATGACCCCAGCGACATTCAGTACTTC.